This passage covers 31 T cell receptor beta chains from one sample sequenced in a study of cytomegalovirus exposure and HLA in healthy donors. PCR involved 60 Vbeta and 13 Jbeta primers. Assay used: immunoSEQ multiplex PCR; TCRdb lists only in-frame clones, some missing. This sample's clone table lists about 160,000 clones. Sequenced: PBMCs. The receptors were sampled from a woman aged 55-75 years in good health and CMV-seronegative.

V usage is TRBV29-1 and J usage is TRBJ1-1, with TRBD1 matching 7 bases. Germline assignment: CDR1 SQVTM and CDR2 ANQGSEA. This CDR3 region has 14 residues. The V gene end was trimmed by 2 bases and the J gene end by 0 bases; junction bases not matched to a gene: 3. The CDR3 DNA reads TGCAGCGTTGAAAAGGGGACAGTGAACACTGAAGCTTTCTTT. Its protein product is CSVEKGTVNTEAFF.

The rearrangement joins TRBV19 to TRBJ2-7, with 8 bases that match TRBD2. The CDR3 is 15 residues long. V dropped 6 bases and J dropped 2; count of bases not matched to a gene: 9. Germline values: CDR1 LNHDA, CDR2 SQIVND (reference sequence). The CDR3 DNA follows: TGTGCCAGTAGCGCCGGGACTAGGAACCCCTACGAGCAGTACTTC. This gives the protein CASSAGTRNPYEQYF.

The chain couples TRBV25-1 to TRBJ2-2; TRBD1 is a possible D gene (5 bases). V was shortened by 3 bases and J by 3 bases, with 8 bases between the two germline ends. The CDR3 has 14 residues. The germline CDR1 and CDR2 sequences are MGHDK and SYGVNS. The CDR3 coding sequence is TGTGCCAGCAGTGAGGACACTTACACCGGGGAGCTGTTTTTT. Protein sequence: CASSEDTYTGELFF.

The chain combines TRBV5-1 with TRBJ1-1; 7 bases align to TRBD1. The trim removed 4 bases at V and 8 bases at J, leaving 14 bases unmatched. CDR1 is SGHRS and CDR2 is YFSETQ in the germline V gene. The length of the CDR3 is 15 residues. The CDR3 nucleotides are TGCGCCAGCAGCCGGGCTGGGACAGCCAACAGCGAAGCTTTCTTT. Translated, it gives CASSRAGTANSEAFF. Together with reference TRBV5-1 and TRBJ1-1, the CDR3 gives the full variable domain: KAGVTQTPRYLIKTRGQQVTLSCSPISGHRSVSWYQQTPGQGLQFLFEYFSETQRNKGNFPGRFSGRQFSNSRSEMNVSTLELGDSALYLCASSRAGTANSEAFFGQGTRLTVV.

The chain links TRBV7-2 to TRBJ2-5, with 9 bases matching TRBD2. Unmatched junction bases numbered 7, after V lost 4 bases and J lost 4 bases. Germline assignment: CDR1 SGHTA and CDR2 FQGNSA. The CDR3 sequence is 15 residues long. CDR3 nucleotides: TGTGCCAGCAGCTCCCTTAGGACTAGCGTAGAGACCCAGTACTTC. Protein product: CASSSLRTSVETQYF.

The genes are TRBV27 and TRBJ2-7; 7 bases agree with TRBD1. The CDR3 runs to 15 residues. V lost 5 bases to trimming and J lost 2 bases; unmatched junction nucleotides: 9. Germline loops: CDR1 MNHEY, CDR2 SMNVEV (reference sequence). This CDR3 is CASSPSPDRTYEQYF. In nucleotides, the CDR3 is TGTGCCAGCAGTCCCTCCCCGGACAGGACCTACGAGCAGTACTTC.

The chain recombines TRBV30 with TRBJ2-7; D may be TRBD2 (6 bases). Germline V gives CDR1 GTSNPN, CDR2 SVGIG (reference sequence). V shed 5 bases and J shed 2 bases, with 25 bases lying between them. The CDR3 is 17 amino acids. The CDR3 is CAWGRGSTSSTTYEQYF. DNA of the CDR3: TGTGCCTGGGGTCGGGGTTCAACTAGCAGCACCACCTACGAGCAGTACTTC.

CDR3 protein: CASSLYWGGPSSYNEQFF. The CDR3 DNA is TGCGCCAGCAGCTTGTATTGGGGGGGGCCGAGCTCCTACAATGAGCAGTTCTTC. V and J are TRBV5-1 and TRBJ2-1; D perhaps matches TRBD2 (7 bases). CDR3 size: 18 residues. Germline values: CDR1 SGHRS, CDR2 YFSETQ. The ends were cut back, 1 base at V and 0 bases at J, with 17 bases in the middle.

About this clone: Other DNA sequences in the sample encode the same CDR3. This chain uses TRBV5-1 with TRBJ1-1; 8 nucleotides align to TRBD1. V shed 0 bases, J shed 0 bases, and the junction held 1 base outside the gene matches. Germline CDR1 is SGHRS and CDR2 is YFSETQ. The CDR3 is made up of 15 amino acids. CDR3 protein: CASSLGQGMNTEAFF. For the CDR3, the DNA is TGCGCCAGCAGCTTGGGACAGGGGATGAACACTGAAGCTTTCTTT.

The rearrangement links TRBV2 to TRBJ1-2, with D tentatively TRBD1 (5 bases). CDR1 and CDR2 from the germline V gene are SNHLY and FYNNEI. V dropped 5 bases and J dropped 3 bases, with 16 bases sitting between them. The CDR3 extends over 15 amino acids. CDR3 bases: TGTGCCAGCAGTCCGGAGGGGACGAGCGACTATGGCTACACCTTC. Translation: CASSPEGTSDYGYTF.

The chain joins TRBV7-9 to TRBJ1-5, with 8 bases lining up with TRBD1. The V gene's germline CDR1 is SEHNR and CDR2 FQNEAQ (reference sequence). Losses at the gene ends were 5 bases for V and 2 bases for J; bases not matched to a gene: 5. The CDR3 is made up of 15 amino acids. CDR3 residues: CASSPRGQGNQPQHF. CDR3 nucleotide sequence: TGTGCCAGCAGCCCCCGGGGACAGGGCAATCAGCCCCAGCATTTT.

The chain recombines TRBV6-6 with TRBJ1-4; the D gene is possibly TRBD1 (5 bases). From germline, CDR1 is MNHNY and CDR2 SVGAGI (reference sequence). V gave up 2 bases and J gave up 12 bases, with 13 bases separating them. This CDR3 spans 13 amino acids. CDR3 coding DNA: TGTGCCAGCAGTTACCTCAGGGAAGGTCAACTGTTTTTT. Protein sequence: CASSYLREGQLFF.

V and J are TRBV5-1 and TRBJ2-3; 11 bases map to TRBD1. CDR1 is SGHRS and CDR2 is YFSETQ in the germline V gene. The CDR3 sequence is 13 residues long. V was pared by 4 bases and J by 6 bases, with 1 base of the junction left unmatched. The CDR3 bases are TGCGCCAGCAGCGGACAGGGGGCGGATACGCAGTATTTT. Its protein product is CASSGQGADTQYF.

This sequence joins TRBV14 and TRBJ1-2, with a possible D match to TRBD1 (5 bases). Trimming took off 1 base at V and 6 bases at J, with 15 bases between the two ends. The CDR3 runs to 15 residues. From germline, CDR1 is SGHDN and CDR2 FVKESK. The CDR3 DNA is TGTGCCAGCAGCCAAGCAGTCAGGGCGGATCATGGCTACACCTTC. Protein: CASSQAVRADHGYTF.

The rearrangement joins TRBV5-4 to TRBJ2-5; possible D gene TRBD1, 5 bases. In germline, CDR1 is SGHNT, CDR2 YYREEE (reference sequence). There are 14 residues in the CDR3. V lost 4 bases, J lost 5 bases, and 15 bases lay in between. CDR3 amino acids: CASSPTRAGETQYF. The CDR3 DNA is TGTGCCAGCAGCCCCACCAGGGCCGGGGAGACCCAGTACTTC.

CDR3 DNA: TGTGCCAGCAGCCCTAGGGAGACTAGCGGAAAAAGGGCCTACAATGAGCAGTTCTTC. Translated: CASSPRETSGKRAYNEQFF. V and J are TRBV9 and TRBJ2-1, with TRBD2 matching 9 bases. The V segment lost 4 bases and the J segment 2 bases; nucleotides outside the gene matches: 16. Germline-derived CDR1 and CDR2 are SGDLS and YYNGEE. This CDR3 has 19 residues.

The rearrangement joins TRBV5-1 to TRBJ1-1; 7 bases map to TRBD1. V lost 0 bases and J lost 7; bases outside the gene matches: 3. Germline V lookup: CDR1 SGHRS, CDR2 YFSETQ. The CDR3 consists of 13 residues. The chain's CDR3 is CASSLGRGREAFF. DNA of the CDR3: TGCGCCAGCAGCTTGGGAAGGGGGCGTGAAGCTTTCTTT.

The chain combines TRBV5-1 with TRBJ2-5, with 8 bases matching TRBD2. CDR1 and CDR2 (germline): SGHRS, YFSETQ. The CDR3 is 16 residues long. V trimming: 3 bases; J trimming: 1 base; junction bases outside the gene matches: 8. CDR3 nucleotides: TGCGCCAGCAGCTCCGGGGGGGGGTCCGGCCAAGAGACCCAGTACTTC. This translates into CASSSGGGSGQETQYF. The variable domain in full, with the rest retrieved from reference TRBV5-1 and TRBJ2-5, is KAGVTQTPRYLIKTRGQQVTLSCSPISGHRSVSWYQQTPGQGLQFLFEYFSETQRNKGNFPGRFSGRQFSNSRSEMNVSTLELGDSALYLCASSSGGGSGQETQYFGPGTRLLVL.

This sequence joins TRBV2 and TRBJ1-2; TRBD1 might be the D (5 bases). This CDR3 region has 16 residues. Germline V gene data show CDR1 as SNHLY and CDR2 as FYNNEI. The V and J ends lost 8 bases and 8 bases respectively, with 27 bases between them. The CDR3 bases are TGTGCCAGCGGAAAACAGCTCACAGGTCCGTTAGAAGGCTACACCTTC. The encoded protein is CASGKQLTGPLEGYTF.

The chain has TRBV9 and TRBJ1-3, with D uncertain. Germline V CDR1 and CDR2: SGDLS, YYNGEE. V was shortened by 0 bases and J by 0 bases, with 10 bases between the two germline ends. The length of the CDR3 is 16 residues. In DNA form, the CDR3 reads TGTGCCAGCAGCGTAGGGGCGTTATTCTCTGGAAACACCATATATTTT. This codes for CASSVGALFSGNTIYF.

The rearrangement joins TRBV7-9 to TRBJ2-1; 9 bases are a match to TRBD2. V dropped 5 bases and J dropped 9; count of bases not matched to a gene: 11. This CDR3 comprises 15 residues. Germline V CDR1 and CDR2: SEHNR, FQNEAQ (reference sequence). The chain's CDR3 is CASSPRVAGASEQFF. The CDR3 region has the DNA TGTGCCAGCAGCCCCCGGGTAGCGGGGGCCAGTGAGCAGTTCTTC.

This chain uses TRBV2 with TRBJ2-2; the D gene is possibly TRBD2 (6 bases). Germline-derived CDR1 and CDR2 are SNHLY and FYNNEI. The CDR3 has 14 amino acids. Trimming removed 10 bases from V and 4 bases from J, with 16 bases in between. CDR3 nucleotide sequence: TGTGCCACCTCTGTGGAGGGACTCACCGGGGAGCTGTTTTTT. Translation: CATSVEGLTGELFF.

The chain carries TRBV9 and TRBJ2-3; 9 nucleotides agree with TRBD2. This CDR3 spans 18 amino acids. Germline loops: CDR1 SGDLS, CDR2 YYNGEE. After removal of 4 bases from V and 3 bases from J, the junction contained 15 bases not matched to a gene. For the CDR3, the DNA is TGTGCCAGCAGCCCGAGCGGGAGGTCGACTTCGGTAACAGATACGCAGTATTTT. Translating it yields CASSPSGRSTSVTDTQYF.

The chain uses TRBV6-1 and TRBJ2-3; D is possibly TRBD1 (6 bases). This CDR3 contains 14 residues. The V end lost 8 bases, the J end lost 2 bases, and 14 bases lay between the germline ends. Germline CDR1 and CDR2: MNHNS and SASEGT. The CDR3 loop is CASAQGTDTDTQYF. DNA for the CDR3: TGTGCCAGCGCACAGGGTACGGACACAGATACGCAGTATTTT.

V is TRBV27 and J is TRBJ2-2, with a weak D call TRBD2 (5 bases). V lost 3 bases, J lost 4 bases, and 12 bases lay in between. The CDR3 sequence is 15 residues long. Germline V CDR1 and CDR2: MNHEY, SMNVEV (reference sequence). CDR3 sequence reads: CASSFNSGSTGELFF. CDR3 DNA sequence: TGTGCCAGCAGTTTCAACAGCGGATCCACCGGGGAGCTGTTTTTT.

The chain carries TRBV7-9 and TRBJ1-1; 9 nucleotides match TRBD1. V trimming: 4 bases; J trimming: 3 bases; junction bases outside the gene matches: 3. Germline CDR1 is SEHNR and CDR2 is FQNEAQ (reference sequence). The CDR3 consists of 14 residues. The CDR3 loop reads CASSSGTGYTEAFF. CDR3 DNA: TGTGCCAGCAGCTCAGGGACAGGGTACACTGAAGCTTTCTTT.

The J gene is TRBJ2-6, the V gene TRBV5-4; D is unresolved. Germline V gene lookup returns CDR1 SGHNT and CDR2 YYREEE (reference sequence). The CDR3 length is 15 residues. V lost 4 bases, J lost 1 base, and 9 bases lay in between. DNA of the CDR3: TGTGCCAGCAGCCTTCCCGTGTCTGGGGCCAACGTCCTGACTTTC. Amino acid sequence: CASSLPVSGANVLTF.

V usage is TRBV10-3 and J usage is TRBJ1-2; TRBD1 aligns across 8 bases. The V gene's germline CDR1 is ENHRY and CDR2 SYGVKD. After removal of 3 bases from V and 4 bases from J, the junction contained 4 bases not matched to a gene. The CDR3 has 14 residues. The CDR3 loop is CAISEGQGPYGYTF. In nucleotides, the CDR3 is TGTGCCATCAGTGAAGGACAGGGCCCCTATGGCTACACCTTC.

The chain joins TRBV19 to TRBJ2-2, with D possibly being TRBD2 (6 bases). In germline, CDR1 is LNHDA, CDR2 SQIVND (reference sequence). The CDR3 is 16 amino acids. V lost 9 bases to trimming and J lost 4 bases, with 21 bases between them. CDR3 amino acids: CASNLRRGLGTGELFF. As DNA, the CDR3 is TGTGCCAGCAATCTAAGGAGGGGCCTAGGCACCGGGGAGCTGTTTTTT. Drawing the rest from reference TRBV19 and TRBJ2-2, the complete variable domain is DGGITQSPKYLFRKEGQNVTLSCEQNLNHDAMYWYRQDPGQGLRLIYYSQIVNDFQKGDIAEGYSVSREKKESFPLTVTSAQKNPTAFYLCASNLRRGLGTGELFFGEGSRLTVL.

A word on this clone: This specimen includes other DNA sequences encoding the same CDR3. The chain has TRBV11-2 and TRBJ2-7; tentative D call: TRBD2 (5 bases). Germline lookup yields CDR1 SGHAT and CDR2 FQNNGV. The CDR3 covers 14 residues. V was trimmed by 5 bases and J by 6 bases, leaving 17 bases between them. The CDR3 DNA sequence: TGTGCCAGCAGCGGCGGGTCCCCACGAGGCGAGCAGTACTTC. This sequence encodes CASSGGSPRGEQYF.

The J gene is TRBJ1-6, the V gene TRBV7-9; the match to TRBD1 covers 10 bases. From germline, CDR1 is SEHNR and CDR2 FQNEAQ (reference sequence). Trimming cost V 2 bases and J 9 bases; bases outside gene matches: 7. The CDR3 is made up of 16 amino acids. The CDR3 region is CASSLTGQGVTSPLHF. The DNA of the CDR3 is TGTGCCAGCAGCTTAACTGGACAGGGGGTAACTTCACCCCTCCACTTT.